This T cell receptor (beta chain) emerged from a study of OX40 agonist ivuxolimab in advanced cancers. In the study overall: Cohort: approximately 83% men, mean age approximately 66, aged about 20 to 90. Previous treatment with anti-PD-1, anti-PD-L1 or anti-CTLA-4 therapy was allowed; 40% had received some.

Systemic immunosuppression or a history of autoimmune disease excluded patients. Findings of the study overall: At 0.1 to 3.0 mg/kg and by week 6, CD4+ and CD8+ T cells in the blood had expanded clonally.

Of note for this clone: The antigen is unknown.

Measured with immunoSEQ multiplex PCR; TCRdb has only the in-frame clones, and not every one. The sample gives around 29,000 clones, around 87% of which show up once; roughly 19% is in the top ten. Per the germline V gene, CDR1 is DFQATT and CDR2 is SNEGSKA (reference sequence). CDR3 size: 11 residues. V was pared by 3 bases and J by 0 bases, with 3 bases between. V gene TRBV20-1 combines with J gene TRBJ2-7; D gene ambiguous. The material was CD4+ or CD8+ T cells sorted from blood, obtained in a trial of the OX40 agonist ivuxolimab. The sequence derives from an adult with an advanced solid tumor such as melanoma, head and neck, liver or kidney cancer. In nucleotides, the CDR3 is TGCAGTGCTAGGGGCTCCTACGAGCAGTACTTC. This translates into CSARGSYEQYF.